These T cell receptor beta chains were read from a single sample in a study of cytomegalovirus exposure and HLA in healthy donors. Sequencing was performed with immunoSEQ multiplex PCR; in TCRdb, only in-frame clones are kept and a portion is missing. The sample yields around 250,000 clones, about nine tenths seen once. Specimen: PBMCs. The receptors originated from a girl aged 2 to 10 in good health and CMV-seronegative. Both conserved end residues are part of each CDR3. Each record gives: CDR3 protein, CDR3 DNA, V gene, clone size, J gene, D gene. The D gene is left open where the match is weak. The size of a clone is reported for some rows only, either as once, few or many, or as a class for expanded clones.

CASSPFQVQGGGETQYF TGCGCCAGCAGCCCTTTCCAGGTCCAGGGAGGAGGAGAGACCCAGTACTTC TRBV4-1 - TRBJ2-5 -
CSVEDTRPGREQYF TGCAGCGTTGAAGATACTCGGCCAGGGCGGGAGCAGTACTTC TRBV29-1 - TRBJ2-7 -
CASSVGPRLAGQETQYF TGTGCCAGCAGCGTAGGACCCAGGCTAGCGGGGCAAGAGACCCAGTACTTC TRBV9 - TRBJ2-5 TRBD2
CASIREIAYEQYF TGTGCCAGCATCCGAGAGATAGCCTATGAGCAGTACTTC TRBV2 - TRBJ2-7 -
CASSMGTSAEETQYF TGTGCCAGCAGCATGGGGACTAGCGCAGAAGAGACCCAGTACTTC TRBV5-8 few TRBJ2-5 TRBD2
CASSPPGLSSYNEQFF TGTGCCAGCTCACCACCGGGACTCAGCTCCTACAATGAGCAGTTCTTC TRBV18 - TRBJ2-1 -
CASSLGPGLAGGGEQYF TGTGCCAGCAGTTTAGGACCGGGACTAGCGGGGGGTGGGGAGCAGTATTTT TRBV27 - TRBJ2-3 TRBD2
CASSAGLASYNEQFF TGTGCCAGCAGTGCCGGACTAGCCTCCTACAATGAGCAGTTCTTC TRBV6-1 - TRBJ2-1 TRBD2
CASSLSVGYRDTEAFF TGTGCCAGCAGCTTGTCGGTTGGTTATCGGGACACTGAAGCTTTCTTT TRBV7-6 - TRBJ1-1 -
CASSRTGGEYSNQPQHF TGTGCCAGCTCTCGGACAGGGGGGGAGTATAGCAATCAGCCCCAGCATTTT TRBV18 - TRBJ1-5 TRBD1
CASSPLRTGGRHGYTF TGTGCCAGCAGCCCACTACGGACAGGGGGCCGTCATGGCTACACCTTC TRBV14 - TRBJ1-2 TRBD1
CASSLEARDYEQYF TGTGCCAGCAGCTTAGAGGCACGGGACTACGAGCAGTACTTC TRBV7-8 - TRBJ2-7 -
CATRQDENIQYF TGTGCCACCAGACAGGATGAAAACATTCAGTACTTC TRBV10-3 - TRBJ2-4 -
CASRSDRATEAFF TGTGCCAGCAGATCCGACAGGGCAACTGAAGCTTTCTTT TRBV5-4 - TRBJ1-1 TRBD1
CASSVGKGPYEQYF TGTGCCAGCAGCGTAGGTAAGGGGCCCTACGAGCAGTACTTC TRBV9 - TRBJ2-7 -
CAWGHSYEQYF TGTGCCTGGGGACACTCCTACGAGCAGTACTTC TRBV30 - TRBJ2-7 -
CASSQDYLALNEQFF TGTGCCAGCAGCCAAGATTATTTGGCTCTCAATGAGCAGTTCTTC TRBV4-2 - TRBJ2-1 -
CAWRGPSSTDTQYF TGTGCCTGGAGGGGTCCTAGCAGCACAGATACGCAGTATTTT TRBV30 - TRBJ2-3 -
CASSLVPGGGNTIYF TGCGCCAGCAGCTTGGTCCCCGGGGGTGGAAACACCATATATTTT TRBV5-1 - TRBJ1-3 -
CASSLGDRGHEQYF TGTGCCAGCAGCTTAGGGGACAGGGGTCACGAGCAGTACTTC TRBV7-2 - TRBJ2-7 TRBD1
CASSLSAVSLTDTQYF TGTGCCAGCAGCTTATCTGCGGTCTCCCTCACAGATACGCAGTATTTT TRBV7-6 - TRBJ2-3 -
CASSLPGQGAETQYF TGCGCCAGCAGCCTGCCGGGACAGGGGGCCGAGACCCAGTACTTC TRBV4-1 - TRBJ2-5 TRBD1
CASSHWDRDSNQPQHF TGTGCCAGCAGCCATTGGGACAGGGATAGCAATCAGCCCCAGCATTTT TRBV7-9 - TRBJ1-5 TRBD1
CSVEVPRDGNTIYF TGCAGCGTTGAAGTTCCCAGGGATGGAAACACCATATATTTT TRBV29-1 - TRBJ1-3 -
CASSVALAGGQRETQYF TGTGCCAGCAGTGTGGCGCTAGCGGGGGGCCAGAGGGAGACCCAGTACTTC TRBV5-6 - TRBJ2-5 TRBD2
CSARSRYGYTF TGCAGTGCTAGGAGCCGCTATGGCTACACCTTC TRBV20-1 few TRBJ1-2 -
CASSAGGQDEQYF TGTGCCAGCAGCGCAGGGGGGCAGGACGAGCAGTACTTC TRBV9 few TRBJ2-7 -
CASSRQGQGDTEAFF TGCGCCAGCAGCCGTCAAGGACAGGGGGACACTGAAGCTTTCTTT TRBV4-1 - TRBJ1-1 TRBD1
CASSEPQLELGNTIYF TGTGCCAGCAGTGAACCCCAGTTGGAGCTAGGAAACACCATATATTTT TRBV6-1 - TRBJ1-3 -
CASSAIQGNTEAFF TGTGCCAGCAGCGCGATCCAGGGGAACACTGAAGCTTTCTTT TRBV9 - TRBJ1-1 -
CASSPGRSRETQYF TGTGCTAGCAGCCCAGGTCGTTCCCGGGAGACCCAGTACTTC TRBV7-7 - TRBJ2-5 -
CASSWTSGTSNEQFF TGCGCCAGCAGCTGGACTAGCGGGACCAGCAATGAGCAGTTCTTC TRBV5-1 - TRBJ2-1 TRBD2
CASPRRGGQGLMNTEAFF TGTGCCAGCCCCCGAAGAGGGGGCCAGGGATTGATGAACACTGAAGCTTTCTTT TRBV18 once TRBJ1-1 TRBD1
CSSSLEGAGNQPQHF TGTTCCAGCAGCTTAGAGGGGGCTGGGAATCAGCCCCAGCATTTT TRBV7-9 - TRBJ1-5 TRBD1
CASSLGQDLYEQYF TGTGCCAGCAGCTTGGGTCAGGATCTTTACGAGCAGTACTTC TRBV5-6 - TRBJ2-7 -
CASSSGPGLEGREQFF TGTGCCAGCAGCTCGGGCCCGGGACTAGAGGGTCGCGAGCAGTTCTTC TRBV5-4 - TRBJ2-1 TRBD2
CASSFDPTVFSYEQYF TGTGCCAGCAGTTTTGACCCCACAGTTTTCTCCTACGAGCAGTACTTC TRBV28 - TRBJ2-7 -
CASSYGTSRVDEQFF TGTGCCAGCAGTTACGGTACTAGCAGGGTTGATGAGCAGTTCTTC TRBV6-5 - TRBJ2-1 -
CASSPLQGEEAFF TGTGCCAGCAGTCCCCTACAGGGGGAGGAGGCTTTCTTT TRBV6-5 - TRBJ1-1 TRBD1
CSVFQGRAEAFF TGCAGCGTCTTTCAGGGTAGGGCTGAAGCTTTCTTT TRBV29-1 - TRBJ1-1 -
CASSMKLLYGYTF TGTGCCAGTAGTATGAAACTGCTCTATGGCTACACCTTC TRBV19 - TRBJ1-2 -
CASSLSGTGVVDEQFF TGTGCCAGCAGCCTTTCCGGGACAGGGGTGGTCGATGAGCAGTTCTTC TRBV7-8 - TRBJ2-1 TRBD1
CASSLDRGGEQFF TGTGCCAGCAGCTTAGACCGGGGGGGTGAGCAGTTCTTC TRBV11-2 - TRBJ2-1 TRBD2
CATLPPLGGGEEYTF TGTGCCACCCTTCCACCCCTGGGGGGGGGAGAAGAATACACCTTC TRBV2 - TRBJ1-2 -
CASSQEGLADNEQFF TGCGCCAGCAGCCAAGAGGGACTAGCGGACAATGAGCAGTTCTTC TRBV4-1 - TRBJ2-1 TRBD2
CASLVGGGTDTQYF TGTGCCAGCTTGGTGGGAGGGGGCACAGATACGCAGTATTTT TRBV2 - TRBJ2-3 TRBD2
CASRLGVGEQYF TGTGCCAGCCGACTGGGAGTGGGCGAGCAGTACTTC TRBV6-1 - TRBJ2-7 -
CASSFDSQETQYF TGCGCCAGCAGCTTTGACTCCCAAGAGACCCAGTACTTC TRBV5-1 - TRBJ2-5 -
CASSGGTEAFF TGTGCCAGCAGTGGAGGAACTGAAGCTTTCTTT TRBV2 - TRBJ1-1 -
CASSESIRGLSNEQFF TGCGCCAGCAGTGAGTCAATCAGGGGTCTAAGTAATGAGCAGTTCTTC TRBV10-1 - TRBJ2-1 -
CASSEGQGVFNEQFF TGTGCCAGCAGTGAAGGACAGGGAGTGTTCAATGAGCAGTTCTTC TRBV6-1 - TRBJ2-1 TRBD1
CASSRTGGTDTQYF TGTGCCAGCAGCCGGACAGGGGGCACAGATACGCAGTATTTT TRBV7-9 once TRBJ2-3 TRBD1
CASTRTAQGGYTF TGTGCCAGCACCCGGACAGCCCAAGGAGGCTACACCTTC TRBV6-5 - TRBJ1-2 -
CASSPVGGGRTGELFF TGCGCCAGCAGCCCGGTGGGCGGGGGCCGTACCGGGGAGCTGTTTTTT TRBV10-1 - TRBJ2-2 -
CASRQTGYNEQFF TGTGCCAGCAGGCAAACTGGCTACAATGAGCAGTTCTTC TRBV7-2 - TRBJ2-1 -
CASSFLAQGDNEQFF TGCGCCAGCAGCTTTCTGGCGCAGGGCGATAATGAGCAGTTCTTC TRBV5-1 once TRBJ2-1 -
CAWSLGAPFAGRQPQHF TGTGCCTGGAGTCTCGGGGCCCCGTTCGCTGGGAGGCAGCCCCAGCATTTT TRBV30 - TRBJ1-5 -